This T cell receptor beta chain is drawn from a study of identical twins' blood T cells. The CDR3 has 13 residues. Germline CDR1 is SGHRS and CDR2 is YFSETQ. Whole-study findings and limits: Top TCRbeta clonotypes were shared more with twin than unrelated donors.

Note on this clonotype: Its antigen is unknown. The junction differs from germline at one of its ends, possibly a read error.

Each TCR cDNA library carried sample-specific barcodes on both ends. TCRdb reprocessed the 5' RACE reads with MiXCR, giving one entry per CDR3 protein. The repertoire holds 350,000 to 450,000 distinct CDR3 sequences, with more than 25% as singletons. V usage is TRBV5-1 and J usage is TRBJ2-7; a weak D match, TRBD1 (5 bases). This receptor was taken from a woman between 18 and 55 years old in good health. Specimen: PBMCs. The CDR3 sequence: CASSPQGIYGQYF. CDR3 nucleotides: TGCGCCAGCAGCCCGCAGGGTATCTACGGGCAGTACTTC.